A single sample gave rise to the 31 T cell receptor beta chains below, sequenced in a study of beta chain features in type 1 diabetes. Since all of the isolated RNA was reverse transcribed, expressed TCRB transcripts were what got sequenced. Profiling relied on immunoSEQ multiplex PCR, and the TCRdb table lists in-frame clones only, not all of them. The profile covers around 430,000 clones, with 30% appearing a single time and 0.06% to 0.07% taken by the ten largest. The sequencing sample was made of naive CD4+ T cells from blood. These receptors all come from a man aged 18 to 29 in good health.

The V and J genes are TRBV10-3 and TRBJ2-1; D may be TRBD2 (6 bases). The CDR3 is 15 amino acids. Germline lookup yields CDR1 ENHRY and CDR2 SYGVKD. Trimming cost V 4 bases and J 0 bases, with 10 bases left between them. In nucleotides, the CDR3 is TGTGCCATCAGTGGGGAGGAAAGCTCCTACAATGAGCAGTTCTTC. Its translation is CAISGEESSYNEQFF.

The J gene is TRBJ2-1, the V gene TRBV5-1, with 13 nucleotides matching TRBD2. There are 15 residues in the CDR3. The V gene's germline CDR1 is SGHRS and CDR2 YFSETQ. V lost 3 bases and J lost 8; bases outside the gene matches: 5. CDR3 nucleotides: TGCGCCAGCAGCTCCGGACTAGCGGGAGATCATGAGCAGTTCTTC. This codes for CASSSGLAGDHEQFF.

The V and J genes are TRBV7-2 and TRBJ2-7; D is perhaps TRBD1 or TRBD2 (6 bases each). The CDR3 runs 14 residues. In germline, CDR1 is SGHTA, CDR2 FQGNSA. V was cut by 2 bases and J by 6 bases, with 14 bases left in between. The CDR3 region is CASSLHREAGEQYF. CDR3 sequence (DNA): TGTGCCAGCAGCTTACACAGGGAGGCTGGCGAGCAGTACTTC.

V is TRBV7-9 and J is TRBJ2-2; D remains unclear. This CDR3 contains 14 residues. Per germline, CDR1 SEHNR and CDR2 FQNEAQ (reference sequence). Trimming took 5 bases from V and 4 from J, leaving 11 bases between them. The CDR3 is CASSAYKGTGELFF. The CDR3 DNA reads TGTGCCAGCAGCGCTTACAAGGGCACCGGGGAGCTGTTTTTT.

This clone was picked up a small number of times. The rearrangement uses TRBV2 and TRBJ1-4; 8 nucleotides match TRBD1. This CDR3 is built from 14 residues. V was clipped by 5 bases and J by 8 bases; unmatched bases: 7. From germline, CDR1 is SNHLY and CDR2 FYNNEI. The CDR3 protein is CASSSTGVEEKLFF. The CDR3 coding sequence is TGTGCCAGCAGTTCGACAGGGGTGGAGGAAAAACTGTTTTTT.

This clone appeared a few times. The chain joins TRBV29-1 to TRBJ2-7, with D perhaps matching TRBD1 (5 bases). The CDR3 totals 13 residues. Germline CDR1 reads SQVTM; CDR2 reads ANQGSEA. Trimming shortened V by 4 bases and J by 4 bases, and 14 bases separated the two germline ends. CDR3 bases: TGCAGCGTTGTAAGCAGGGTGGATTACGAGCAGTACTTC. This codes for CSVVSRVDYEQYF.

The genes are TRBV5-6 and TRBJ2-7; weak D call: TRBD2 (5 bases). V shed 3 bases and J shed 7 bases, with 11 bases lying between them. The CDR3 is made up of 12 amino acids. CDR1 and CDR2 from the germline V gene are SGHDT and YYEEEE. This CDR3 reads CASSWIKREQYF. The CDR3 nucleotides are TGTGCCAGCAGCTGGATAAAGCGGGAGCAGTACTTC.

V gene TRBV29-1 combines with J gene TRBJ1-2; TRBD1 matches at 9 bases. With 6 bases clipped from V and 4 bases from J, the junction kept 6 bases outside the gene matches. Germline V gene sequence: CDR1 SQVTM, CDR2 ANQGSEA. The CDR3 is 13 amino acids. The CDR3 coding sequence is TGCAGCGTCAGCACAGGGGGCGGCTATGGCTACACCTTC. It specifies CSVSTGGGYGYTF.

This sequence joins TRBV15 and TRBJ2-1; D not resolved. Germline V gene sequence: CDR1 LNHNV, CDR2 YYDKDF (reference sequence). The V end was cut by 0 bases, the J end by 1 base, with 13 bases between. CDR3 length: 17 residues. CDR3 sequence (DNA): TGTGCCACCAGCAGAGATCTTGATAGAAGTTCCTACAATGAGCAGTTCTTC. This sequence encodes CATSRDLDRSSYNEQFF.

This clone was seen a few times. The chain has TRBV5-1 and TRBJ2-3; TRBD1 matches at 7 bases. The CDR3 extends over 14 amino acids. V gave up 0 bases and J gave up 4 bases; unmatched junction bases: 2. The germline CDR1 and CDR2 sequences are SGHRS and YFSETQ. The CDR3 spells CASSLDTGADTQYF. The CDR3 DNA reads TGCGCCAGCAGCTTGGATACAGGGGCAGATACGCAGTATTTT.

A few counts support this clone. The V and J genes are TRBV7-2 and TRBJ1-5; TRBD1 is a possible D gene (5 bases). The CDR3 contains 13 residues. Germline V lookup: CDR1 SGHTA, CDR2 FQGNSA. Trimming removed 1 base at V and 5 bases at J, with 6 bases between. CDR3 in DNA: TGTGCCAGCAGCTTAGAGACAGATCAGCCCCAGCATTTT. This encodes CASSLETDQPQHF. The whole variable domain, remainder taken from reference TRBV7-2 and TRBJ1-5, is GAGVSQSPSNKVTEKGKDVELRCDPISGHTALYWYRQSLGQGLEFLIYFQGNSAPDKSGLPSDRFSAERTGGSVSTLTIQRTQQEDSAVYLCASSLETDQPQHFGDGTRLSIL.

This clone was seen more than once but under ten times. J is TRBJ2-3 and V is TRBV19; D is undetermined. The CDR3 runs to 12 residues. Trimming took 5 bases from V and 6 from J, leaving 9 bases between them. CDR1 is LNHDA and CDR2 is SQIVND in the germline V gene (reference sequence). This chain's CDR3 is CASSPNSDTQYF. Here the CDR3 DNA reads TGTGCCAGTAGTCCGAACTCGGATACGCAGTATTTT.

The chain is built from TRBV20-1 and TRBJ2-7; possibly TRBD2 for D (6 bases). Trimming removed 6 bases at V and 7 bases at J, with 13 bases between. CDR3 length: 11 amino acids. Germline V gene data show CDR1 as DFQATT and CDR2 as SNEGSKA (reference sequence). The DNA for the CDR3 is TGCAGTGCGGGGGTCCTAGCGGAGCAGTACTTC. Protein: CSAGVLAEQYF.

This clone was seen more than once but under ten times. The chain employs TRBV19 and TRBJ2-1, with TRBD1 matching 7 bases. Germline V gene lookup returns CDR1 LNHDA and CDR2 SQIVND (reference sequence). V shed 6 bases and J 0 bases; nucleotides not matched to a gene: 11. The CDR3 has 17 amino acids. In DNA, the CDR3 is TGTGCCAGTAGCAGATCTCCGGGACAGAGCTCCTACAATGAGCAGTTCTTC. It specifies CASSRSPGQSSYNEQFF.

This clone was detected only a few times. The rearrangement links TRBV25-1 to TRBJ2-5, with 11 bases fitting TRBD1. Germline V gives CDR1 MGHDK, CDR2 SYGVNS. With V trimmed by 6 bases and J by 5 bases, 5 bases remained unmatched. The CDR3 loop spans 14 amino acids. The CDR3 nucleotides are TGTGCCAGCAGGCGGACAGGGGGCGGCGAGACCCAGTACTTC. This sequence encodes CASRRTGGGETQYF. Drawing the rest from reference TRBV25-1 and TRBJ2-5, the complete variable domain is EADIYQTPRYLVIGTGKKITLECSQTMGHDKMYWYQQDPGMELHLIHYSYGVNSTEKGDLSSESTVSRIRTEHFPLTLESARPSHTSQYLCASRRTGGGETQYFGPGTRLLVL.

The CDR3 bases are TGTGCCAGCAGCCGGAGTGCGGCAGATACGCAGTATTTT. It translates to CASSRSAADTQYF. The chain is built from TRBV7-2 and TRBJ2-3; unclear D gene. The CDR3 extends over 13 amino acids. Between the trimmed V and J ends, which lost 5 bases and 4 bases, there was a span of 10 bases. The germline gives CDR1 SGHTA, CDR2 FQGNSA.

This sequence joins TRBV4-2 and TRBJ2-4; D is unresolved. CDR1 LGHNA and CDR2 YNFKEQ come from the germline V gene. The CDR3 extends over 13 amino acids. V gave up 0 bases and J gave up 9 bases, with 9 bases separating them. CDR3 coding DNA: TGTGCCAGCAGCCAAGATGGATGGCTCATTCAGTACTTC. Translation gives CASSQDGWLIQYF.

This clone was found once. J is TRBJ1-2 and V is TRBV30, with unresolved D. Trimming stripped 0 bases from V and 7 bases from J, with 15 bases between. Germline lookup yields CDR1 GTSNPN and CDR2 SVGIG (reference sequence). This CDR3 has 14 residues. CDR3 region: CAWSVRGNTGGYTF. In nucleotides, the CDR3 is TGTGCCTGGAGTGTACGGGGTAATACGGGTGGCTACACCTTC.

This clone was observed a few times. V is TRBV2 and J is TRBJ2-1, with a weak D call TRBD1 (6 bases). The CDR3 spans 12 residues. CDR1 SNHLY and CDR2 FYNNEI come from the germline V gene. Trimming removed 2 bases from V and 12 bases from J, with 11 bases in between. The CDR3 nucleotides are TGTGCCAGCAGTGAAAACAGGGTGGGGCAGTTCTTC. Encoded protein: CASSENRVGQFF.

This sequence joins TRBV5-4 and TRBJ2-7; D remains unclear. The CDR3 runs 11 residues. With 0 bases removed from V and 5 bases from J, the gap between germline ends came to 3 bases. CDR1 is SGHNT and CDR2 is YYREEE in the germline V gene (reference sequence). The CDR3 DNA reads as TGTGCCAGCAGCTTGGCTGACGAGCAGTACTTC. Residues: CASSLADEQYF.

This chain connects TRBV25-1 to TRBJ2-5; 7 bases match TRBD1. In germline, CDR1 is MGHDK, CDR2 SYGVNS. The CDR3 is made up of 16 amino acids. Trimming removed 0 bases from V and 5 bases from J; junction bases left unmatched: 9. CDR3 sequence reads: CASSEYRTGSSETQYF. The CDR3 nucleotides read TGTGCCAGCAGTGAATATAGGACAGGATCCAGCGAGACCCAGTACTTC.

The V call is TRBV29-1, the J call TRBJ2-7, with D perhaps assigned TRBD1 or TRBD2 (5 bases each). V lost 4 bases to trimming and J lost 0 bases, with 10 bases between them. This CDR3 is built from 13 residues. Germline assignment: CDR1 SQVTM and CDR2 ANQGSEA. This chain's CDR3 is CSVVPGSSYEQYF. CDR3 DNA: TGCAGCGTTGTTCCAGGGAGCTCCTACGAGCAGTACTTC.

This clone has a handful of counts. The genes are TRBV30 and TRBJ1-3; D is possibly TRBD1 (6 bases). The CDR3 length is 13 residues. CDR1 is GTSNPN and CDR2 is SVGIG in the germline V gene (reference sequence). Between the trimmed V and J ends, which lost 7 bases and 0 bases, there was a span of 10 bases. The CDR3 coding sequence is TGTGCCTTGCAGGGGAGCTCTGGAAACACCATATATTTT. Amino acid sequence: CALQGSSGNTIYF.

The J gene is TRBJ2-5, the V gene TRBV7-8; 13 positions agree with TRBD2. The CDR3 has 16 amino acids. V was clipped by 1 base and J by 5 bases; unmatched bases: 4. Germline V gives CDR1 SGHVS, CDR2 FQNEAQ. The CDR3 DNA sequence: TGTGCCAGCAGCTTAGTCGGACTAGCGGGAGCTGAGACCCAGTACTTC. Residues: CASSLVGLAGAETQYF. Full variable domain (missing parts from reference TRBV7-8 and TRBJ2-5): GAGVSQSPRYKVAKRGQDVALRCDPISGHVSLFWYQQALGQGPEFLTYFQNEAQLDKSGLPSDRFFAERPEGSVSTLKIQRTQQEDSAVYLCASSLVGLAGAETQYFGPGTRLLVL.

This chain connects TRBV30 to TRBJ1-1, with D unresolved. This CDR3 is 13 amino acids long. With 4 bases removed from V and 4 bases from J, the gap between germline ends came to 13 bases. CDR1 is GTSNPN and CDR2 is SVGIG in the germline V gene (reference sequence). CDR3 sequence: CAWTAGMGTEAFF. CDR3 coding DNA: TGTGCCTGGACGGCGGGGATGGGCACTGAAGCTTTCTTT.

Notes on this clone: Other DNA variants within this sample encode the same CDR3. The chain has TRBV5-1 and TRBJ2-7; D unresolved. The V end lost 2 bases, the J end lost 4 bases, and 7 bases lay between the germline ends. In germline, CDR1 is SGHRS, CDR2 YFSETQ. This CDR3 has 12 amino acids. This CDR3 is CASSLPSYEQYF. CDR3 nucleotides: TGCGCCAGCAGCTTACCCAGTTACGAGCAGTACTTC.

The chain combines TRBV28 with TRBJ2-3; D call uncertain. Germline values: CDR1 MDHEN, CDR2 SYDVKM. V was cut by 2 bases and J by 0 bases, with 3 bases left in between. The CDR3 spans 13 residues. The CDR3 DNA follows: TGTGCCAGCAGTTTACCTAGCACAGATACGCAGTATTTT. This sequence encodes CASSLPSTDTQYF.

This clone was observed a handful of times. This chain links TRBV18 with TRBJ2-3; D possibly uses TRBD1 or TRBD2 (6 bases each). Germline values: CDR1 KGHSH, CDR2 LQKENI. V lost 2 bases, J lost 7 bases, and 13 bases lay in between. This CDR3 spans 14 amino acids. The CDR3, as DNA: TGTGCCAGCTCACCATCGAGGGGGGTGAATACGCAGTATTTT. Its protein product is CASSPSRGVNTQYF.

V usage is TRBV6-6 and J usage is TRBJ1-5, with D maybe TRBD1 (6 bases). V lost 2 bases, J lost 1 base, and 9 bases lay in between. From germline, CDR1 is MNHNY and CDR2 SVGAGI (reference sequence). The CDR3 runs 15 residues. CDR3 bases: TGTGCCAGCAGTTACCTTGGACAGAGCAATCAGCCCCAGCATTTT. It specifies CASSYLGQSNQPQHF.

The sample holds a few counts of this clone. The chain uses TRBV30 and TRBJ2-4, with TRBD2 matching 7 bases. Trimming cost V 1 base and J 3 bases; bases outside gene matches: 6. The CDR3 consists of 15 residues. CDR1 GTSNPN and CDR2 SVGIG come from the germline V gene (reference sequence). CDR3 in DNA: TGTGCCTGGAGTGGCGGGAGTTTGGACAAAAACATTCAGTACTTC. This encodes CAWSGGSLDKNIQYF.

Regarding this clone: This specimen includes other DNA sequences encoding the same CDR3. Here the CDR3 DNA reads TGTGCCTGGTCTCGCTCCTACGAGCAGTACTTC. The encoded protein is CAWSRSYEQYF. The chain combines TRBV30 with TRBJ2-7; D unclear. Germline CDR1 and CDR2: GTSNPN and SVGIG (reference sequence). V was pared by 5 bases and J by 0 bases, with 5 bases between. The CDR3 has 11 residues.